The 15 T cell receptor beta chains listed next were all sequenced from one sample in a study of cytomegalovirus exposure and HLA in healthy donors. The PCR had 60 Vbeta and 13 Jbeta primers. Profiled with immunoSEQ multiplex PCR; TCRdb holds only in-frame clones, not every one. The sample consists of about 140,000 clones, over 50% of them appearing once. Sequencing was done on a sample of PBMCs. The source of these receptors is a human donor in good health.

The rearrangement links TRBV9 to TRBJ2-2, with 8 nucleotides matching TRBD2. Per the germline V gene, CDR1 is SGDLS and CDR2 is YYNGEE. The CDR3 runs to 16 residues. The V segment lost 0 bases and the J segment 2 bases; nucleotides outside the gene matches: 3. The CDR3 protein is CASSVELAANTGELFF. CDR3 nucleotide sequence: TGTGCCAGCAGCGTAGAACTAGCGGCCAACACCGGGGAGCTGTTTTTT.

The chain combines TRBV10-3 with TRBJ2-5; the D is unclear. The ends were cut back, 1 base at V and 3 bases at J, with 6 bases in the middle. CDR1 and CDR2 (germline): ENHRY, SYGVKD. The length of the CDR3 is 13 residues. CDR3 in amino acids: CAISEYGKETQYF. CDR3 coding DNA: TGTGCCATCAGTGAGTACGGTAAAGAGACCCAGTACTTC.

The chain uses TRBV6-1 and TRBJ2-1, with a weak D call TRBD2 (6 bases). The CDR3 totals 15 residues. Per germline, CDR1 MNHNS and CDR2 SASEGT. V was shortened by 6 bases and J by 7 bases, with 19 bases between the two germline ends. CDR3 protein: CASRSGLTSGNEQFF. The CDR3 coding sequence is TGTGCCAGCAGATCGGGACTCACATCCGGGAATGAGCAGTTCTTC.

The chain joins TRBV19 to TRBJ1-1; 7 nucleotides agree with TRBD1. The junction had 11 bases not matched to a gene; V was cut back by 7 bases and J by 3 bases. The CDR3 extends over 15 amino acids. Germline-derived CDR1 and CDR2 are LNHDA and SQIVND (reference sequence). The CDR3 nucleotides are TGTGCCAGTACTAAGCAGGGGGTCGGGGACACTGAAGCTTTCTTT. It specifies CASTKQGVGDTEAFF.

A few counts support this clone. The V and J genes are TRBV7-2 and TRBJ2-5; D is perhaps TRBD2 (5 bases). Looked up from germline, CDR1 is SGHTA and CDR2 is FQGNSA. V gave up 1 base and J gave up 4 bases, with 13 bases separating them. This CDR3 contains 15 residues. Here the CDR3 reads CASSLGSGVGETQYF. CDR3 sequence (DNA): TGTGCCAGCAGCTTAGGTTCCGGGGTTGGAGAGACCCAGTACTTC.

The V and J genes are TRBV6-6 and TRBJ1-2; D may be TRBD1 (5 bases). There are 14 residues in the CDR3. V was trimmed by 0 bases and J by 8 bases, leaving 13 bases between them. In germline, CDR1 is MNHNY, CDR2 SVGAGI (reference sequence). The CDR3 region has the DNA TGTGCCAGCAGTTACTCGGTTGGTGGGGGGGGCTACACCTTC. Residues: CASSYSVGGGGYTF.

The gene calls are TRBV6-5 and TRBJ2-5; maybe TRBD1 (6 bases). Per germline, CDR1 MNHEY and CDR2 SVGAGI. The CDR3 runs 15 residues. Trimming left V 7 bases short and J 2 bases short, with 17 bases between. The CDR3 DNA sequence: TGTGCCAGCATGGGACATCAACTACCGCAAGAGACCCAGTACTTC. This codes for CASMGHQLPQETQYF.

Concerning this clone itself: Other DNA sequences in the sample encode the same CDR3. The rearrangement joins TRBV15 to TRBJ2-5, with D possibly TRBD2 on 7 matching bases. Per the germline V gene, CDR1 is LNHNV and CDR2 is YYDKDF (reference sequence). V lost 5 bases, J lost 5 bases, and 12 bases lay in between. The CDR3 covers 13 residues. The CDR3 sequence is CATSRGGGETQYF. CDR3 bases: TGTGCCACCAGCCGCGGGGGCGGGGAGACCCAGTACTTC.

The CDR3 here is CSVESWQTQYF. CDR3 in DNA: TGCAGCGTTGAATCATGGCAGACCCAGTACTTC. The rearrangement uses TRBV29-1 and TRBJ2-5; no clear D. Germline CDR1 and CDR2: SQVTM and ANQGSEA. V was cut by 2 bases and J by 6 bases, with 7 bases left in between. CDR3 length: 11 residues.

This clone was picked up one time. This chain uses TRBV10-3 with TRBJ2-7, with D perhaps TRBD1 (6 bases). The V and J ends lost 7 bases and 3 bases respectively, with 19 bases between them. CDR3 length equals 15 residues. CDR1 is ENHRY, CDR2 SYGVKD, per germline. CDR3 sequence: CAITPTGLTGYEQYF. CDR3 bases: TGTGCCATCACACCGACAGGCCTCACTGGCTACGAGCAGTACTTC.

This clone was seen a handful of times. The chain carries TRBV7-8 and TRBJ2-5, with TRBD2 as a possible D gene (6 bases). Germline CDR1 and CDR2: SGHVS and FQNEAQ. There are 14 residues in the CDR3. V lost 7 bases and J 9 bases, leaving 21 bases between the germline ends. The CDR3 here is CASNPRLAIAAQYF. CDR3 in DNA: TGTGCCAGCAACCCCCGACTGGCTATAGCGGCCCAGTACTTC.

The J gene is TRBJ1-1, the V gene TRBV28; D ambiguous. Germline loops: CDR1 MDHEN, CDR2 SYDVKM. This CDR3 contains 12 residues. Deletions cut 6 bases from V and 6 bases from J, with 11 bases between. The DNA for the CDR3 is TGTGCCAGCAGCCTCACAGCATCTGAAGCTTTCTTT. This sequence encodes CASSLTASEAFF.

The genes are TRBV18 and TRBJ1-1, with D possibly TRBD1 on 5 matching bases. Germline loops: CDR1 KGHSH, CDR2 LQKENI. The CDR3 covers 14 residues. V was trimmed by 0 bases and J by 5 bases, leaving 10 bases between them. The CDR3 DNA sequence: TGTGCCAGCTCACCACCGTGGCCAGGGACTGAAGCTTTCTTT. It is translated as CASSPPWPGTEAFF.

The rearrangement uses TRBV2 and TRBJ1-5, with TRBD1 as a possible D gene (5 bases). V was shortened by 5 bases and J by 4 bases, with 12 bases between the two germline ends. The germline gives CDR1 SNHLY, CDR2 FYNNEI. The CDR3 sequence is 14 residues long. CDR3 sequence: CASSLAGSNQPQHF. CDR3 DNA: TGTGCCAGCAGTTTAGCAGGGTCAAATCAGCCCCAGCATTTT. Filled out from reference TRBV2 and TRBJ1-5, the complete variable domain reads EPEVTQTPSHQVTQMGQEVILRCVPISNHLYFYWYRQILGQKVEFLVSFYNNEISEKSEIFDDQFSVERPDGSNFTLKIRSTKLEDSAMYFCASSLAGSNQPQHFGDGTRLSIL.

The genes are TRBV6-1 and TRBJ1-2; D remains unclear. Looked up from germline, CDR1 is MNHNS and CDR2 is SASEGT. V was clipped by 6 bases and J by 4 bases, with 6 bases between them. CDR3 size: 11 residues. The DNA for the CDR3 is TGTGCCAGCAGCCCTACCTATGGCTACACCTTC. It is translated as CASSPTYGYTF.